The T cell receptor beta chain under discussion was sequenced for a study of metastatic and nonmetastatic thyroid tumors. The overall study: Malignant thyroid and benign thyroid patients provided blood and tumor or nodule tissue whose repertoires were compared.

All patients reached thyroid surgery having received no treatment beforehand. Ten or more counts support this clone. As yet, its antigen is unknown. Study-wide results and limits: According to reports, the diversity of TCR beta was significantly higher in malignant thyroid tumors than in benign nodules, and this held in both blood and tumor samples.

The V gene lost 0 bases and the J gene lost 4 bases, with 9 bases spanning the gap. There are 14 residues in the CDR3. CDR1 and CDR2 (germline): MGHRA, YSYEKL. Original processing methods: Researchers built a distant-metastasis classifier for papillary thyroid cancer that drew on CDR3 differences across clinicopathological groups. TCRdb re-clonotyped the PCR reads through MiXCR. TCRdb's processing, not the study's, gives the V and J calls here. The top ten clones hold roughly 10% of a sample with 89,000 or so clones, less than 10% of them seen once. The J gene is TRBJ1-1, the V gene TRBV4-1; no definite D call. The TCR originated in a female donor with papillary thyroid cancer or a benign thyroid nodule (not recorded which). Some clones in this sample may be carry-over from other donors' samples. Sequenced input: blood. The CDR3 sequence is CASSQDGIATEAFF. The DNA of the CDR3 is TGCGCCAGCAGCCAAGATGGGATAGCCACTGAAGCTTTCTTT.